The clone carrying this TCR beta chain has only a few counts. The source of the sample is a study of T cell repertoires in aging, cancer and after chemotherapy. Amplification of TCR beta used genomic DNA extracted from peripheral blood. TRB rearrangements spanning V, D and J were amplified using mixed TRB-A/B primers. One entry per CDR3 protein results from TCRdb running MiXCR on the multiplex PCR reads. The repertoire consists of several thousand distinct CDR3 sequences, with around a third occurring once and the leading ten covering around 12%. The germline gives CDR1 LNHDA, CDR2 SQIVND (reference sequence). V lost 0 bases, J lost 3 bases, and 18 bases lay in between. CDR3 length: 18 residues.

The rearrangement joins TRBV19 to TRBJ1-5, with D uncertain. What was sequenced was blood. The source of this sequence is a human donor in good health. The donor label of this sample is uncertain. The CDR3 region is CASSIEPPRMEINQPQHF. The CDR3 coding sequence is TGTGCCAGTAGTATAGAACCTCCAAGGATGGAAATCAATCAGCCCCAGCATTTT.